These 27 T cell receptor beta chains came from one sample sequenced in a study of CD4 T cells in relation to SARS-CoV-2 and coronaviruses. The antigens these receptors bind are not known. Profiling relied on immunoSEQ multiplex PCR, and the TCRdb table lists in-frame clones only, not all of them. The sample lists some 37,000 clones; around 80% were seen once. What was sequenced was memory CD4+ T cells from PBMCs, cultured in vitro. These receptors were obtained from an adult with COVID-19.

This rearrangement joins TRBV2 to TRBJ2-7; D not certain. This CDR3 has 13 amino acids. V was clipped by 4 bases and J by 2 bases, with 9 bases between them. CDR1 and CDR2 (germline): SNHLY, FYNNEI. CDR3 loop: CASSARETYEQYF. The CDR3 DNA follows: TGTGCCAGCAGTGCTAGGGAAACCTACGAGCAGTACTTC.

The rearrangement uses TRBV28 and TRBJ2-7; TRBD2 aligns across 8 bases. The CDR3 runs 17 residues. Losses at the gene ends were 2 bases for V and 6 bases for J; bases not matched to a gene: 15. Germline assignment: CDR1 MDHEN and CDR2 SYDVKM. CDR3 nucleotide sequence: TGTGCCAGCAGTTTAAGTGCCGACCAGCGGGAGTGGATCGAGCAGTACTTC. This codes for CASSLSADQREWIEQYF.

This clone has just a few counts. The chain employs TRBV28 and TRBJ1-2, with D possibly being TRBD1 (6 bases). The CDR3 runs to 13 residues. V lost 6 bases and J 2 bases, leaving 10 bases between the germline ends. Looked up from germline, CDR1 is MDHEN and CDR2 is SYDVKM. The CDR3 sequence is CASRLTGNYGYTF. CDR3 DNA sequence: TGTGCCAGCAGATTAACAGGGAACTATGGCTACACCTTC.

This chain links TRBV28 with TRBJ2-7, with D unresolved. Trimming removed 5 bases at V and 0 bases at J, with 5 bases between. Germline CDR1 and CDR2: MDHEN and SYDVKM. The CDR3 is made up of 12 amino acids. CDR3 nucleotides: TGTGCCAGCAGTCCGACCTCCTACGAGCAGTACTTC. It encodes CASSPTSYEQYF.

This chain joins TRBV28 and TRBJ2-1; TRBD2 is a possible D gene (6 bases). Trimming removed 4 bases from V and 5 bases from J, with 15 bases in between. The CDR3 extends over 15 amino acids. Germline CDR1 reads MDHEN; CDR2 reads SYDVKM. CDR3 loop: CASSYPGTRNNEQFF. Here the CDR3 DNA reads TGTGCCAGCAGTTACCCCGGGACTCGAAACAATGAGCAGTTCTTC.

The V call is TRBV6-5, the J call TRBJ2-7; 7 bases are shared with TRBD2. The CDR3 spans 14 residues. Germline V gene lookup returns CDR1 MNHEY and CDR2 SVGAGI. V lost 7 bases, J lost 6 bases, and 12 bases stayed unmatched. The CDR3 region is CASKDGGRATEQYF. For the CDR3, the DNA is TGTGCCAGCAAGGATGGGGGGAGGGCCACCGAGCAGTACTTC.

As for this clone: A junction end diverges from the germline sequence, so it may reflect a read error. CDR3 amino acids: CASTEGQGWNSPLHF. The CDR3 DNA reads as TGTGCCAGCACTGAAGGACAGGGGTGGAATTCACCCCTCCACTTT. The chain employs TRBV6-1 and TRBJ1-6; TRBD1 matches 9 bases. The CDR3 has 15 amino acids. The germline gives CDR1 MNHNS, CDR2 SASEGT.

The V call is TRBV6-5, the J call TRBJ2-2; no reliable D call. This CDR3 comprises 14 residues. V was cut by 4 bases and J by 3 bases, with 9 bases left in between. Germline CDR1 is MNHEY and CDR2 is SVGAGI. The CDR3 protein is CASSFKDYTGELFF. The CDR3, as DNA: TGTGCCAGCAGTTTTAAAGATTACACCGGGGAGCTGTTTTTT.

This clone was counted a few times. This CDR3 is CASSPPGPGAITEAFF. CDR3 coding DNA: TGTGCCAGCTCACCACCGGGGCCAGGGGCCATCACTGAAGCTTTCTTT. The rearrangement joins TRBV18 to TRBJ1-1; tentatively, D is TRBD1 (6 bases). This CDR3 has 16 residues. V was pared by 0 bases and J by 4 bases, with 15 bases between. Germline CDR1 and CDR2: KGHSH and LQKENI. The full variable domain, completed using reference TRBV18 and TRBJ1-1, is NAGVMQNPRHLVRRRGQEARLRCSPMKGHSHVYWYRQLPEEGLKFMVYLQKENIIDESGMPKERFSAEFPKEGPSILRIQQVVRGDSAAYFCASSPPGPGAITEAFFGQGTRLTVV.

The table lists this clone with a count of one. This rearrangement joins TRBV4-3 to TRBJ2-3; weak D call: TRBD1 (8 bases). CDR1 LGHNA and CDR2 YSLEER come from the germline V gene. The CDR3 length is 20 residues. V was pared by 1 base and J by 2 bases, with 25 bases between. The CDR3 sequence is CASSQGARGLEGGVTDTQYF. CDR3 nucleotides: TGCGCCAGCAGCCAAGGGGCCAGGGGGCTCGAGGGAGGGGTCACAGATACGCAGTATTTT.

The J gene is TRBJ1-4, the V gene TRBV1; the table names TRBD1, a call not compared with the DNA. TRBV1 represents a pseudogene. This CDR3 is 15 amino acids long. The CDR3 DNA reads TGCACCAGCAGCCAAATCGACAGGGGGAATGAAAAACTGTTTTTT. It specifies CTSSQIDRGNEKLFF.

The chain has TRBV29-1 and TRBJ2-3; D perhaps matches TRBD1 (6 bases). V lost 7 bases to trimming and J lost 2 bases, with 10 bases between them. CDR3 length: 12 amino acids. Germline CDR1 reads SQVTM; CDR2 reads ANQGSEA. The CDR3 coding sequence is TGCAGCGCCAGGGACAACACAGATACGCAGTATTTT. Encoded protein: CSARDNTDTQYF.

This chain joins TRBV18 and TRBJ1-6, with 7 nucleotides matching TRBD1. CDR3 length equals 14 residues. Germline CDR1 is KGHSH and CDR2 is LQKENI. Trimming cost V 6 bases and J 9 bases; bases outside gene matches: 8. The CDR3 region has the DNA TGTGCCAGCTCTTCAGGGGGGGCCGGTTCACCCCTCCACTTT. Its protein product is CASSSGGAGSPLHF.

In this sample, this clone turned up once. V usage is TRBV5-1 and J usage is TRBJ2-7; 11 bases map to TRBD1. With 4 bases clipped from V and 5 bases from J, the junction kept 5 bases outside the gene matches. In germline, CDR1 is SGHRS, CDR2 YFSETQ. This CDR3 is 14 amino acids long. CDR3 nucleotides: TGCGCCAGCAGCGGCGGGACAGGGGGTAACGAGCAGTACTTC. This translates into CASSGGTGGNEQYF.

The gene calls are TRBV30 and TRBJ2-1, with 8 bases aligning to TRBD2. Germline-derived CDR1 and CDR2 are GTSNPN and SVGIG (reference sequence). Trimming at V came to 2 bases and at J to 13 bases, leaving 10 bases not matched to a gene. There are 13 residues in the CDR3. This CDR3 reads CAWSPGSGRGQFF. The CDR3, as DNA: TGTGCCTGGAGTCCAGGAAGCGGGAGAGGCCAGTTCTTC.

J is TRBJ2-1 and V is TRBV5-1, with a tentative D call TRBD2 (6 bases). Trimming took off 7 bases at V and 3 bases at J, with 14 bases between the two ends. The CDR3 length is 14 residues. Germline CDR1 reads SGHRS; CDR2 reads YFSETQ. CDR3 sequence: CASGKGTLYNEQFF. The CDR3 bases are TGCGCCAGCGGTAAAGGGACTCTCTACAATGAGCAGTTCTTC. The whole variable domain, remainder taken from reference TRBV5-1 and TRBJ2-1, is KAGVTQTPRYLIKTRGQQVTLSCSPISGHRSVSWYQQTPGQGLQFLFEYFSETQRNKGNFPGRFSGRQFSNSRSEMNVSTLELGDSALYLCASGKGTLYNEQFFGPGTRLTVL.

This clone has only a few counts. The genes are TRBV5-6 and TRBJ1-1; TRBD1 is a possible D gene (6 bases). This CDR3 contains 15 residues. Trimming cost V 4 bases and J 1 base, with 14 bases left between them. Per the germline V gene, CDR1 is SGHDT and CDR2 is YYEEEE. CDR3 DNA sequence: TGTGCCAGCAGCCGACAGGACTACGGGAACACTGAAGCTTTCTTT. The encoded protein is CASSRQDYGNTEAFF.

This chain joins TRBV3-1 (or the pseudogene TRBV3-2) and TRBJ1-5, with D maybe TRBD1 (5 bases). The CDR3 has 13 amino acids. Per the germline V gene, CDR1 is LGHDT and CDR2 is YNNKEL (reference sequence). Trimming took 4 bases from V and 9 from J, leaving 13 bases between them. CDR3 residues: CASSPGFQGPQHF. The CDR3 nucleotides read TGTGCCAGCAGCCCGGGGTTTCAGGGGCCCCAGCATTTT.

CDR3 protein: CASSVDGRVAKNIQYF. CDR3 coding DNA: TGTGCCAGCAGCGTAGACGGCAGGGTAGCCAAAAACATTCAGTACTTC. The chain has TRBV9 and TRBJ2-4, with D possibly matching TRBD1 (5 bases). The CDR3 covers 16 residues. CDR1 is SGDLS and CDR2 is YYNGEE in the germline V gene. V was trimmed by 0 bases and J by 0 bases, leaving 10 bases between them.

CDR3 region: CASSLRTVANYGYTF. In DNA, the CDR3 is TGTGCCAGCAGCTTACGTACAGTCGCTAACTATGGCTACACCTTC. This chain joins TRBV5-4 and TRBJ1-2; no firm D call. Germline CDR1 reads SGHNT; CDR2 reads YYREEE (reference sequence). This CDR3 comprises 15 residues. The V end was cut by 2 bases, the J end by 0 bases, with 11 bases between.

CDR3: CASSLGLAGGSYNEQFF. The CDR3 bases are TGTGCCAGCAGCCTAGGACTAGCGGGAGGCTCCTACAATGAGCAGTTCTTC. This chain uses TRBV9 with TRBJ2-1; 14 bases fit TRBD2. Looked up from germline, CDR1 is SGDLS and CDR2 is YYNGEE. This CDR3 is built from 17 residues. Trimming cost V 4 bases and J 0 bases; bases outside gene matches: 3. The full variable domain, in which reference TRBV9 and TRBJ2-1 provide the parts outside the CDR3, is DSGVTQTPKHLITATGQRVTLRCSPRSGDLSVYWYQQSLDQGLQFLIQYYNGEERAKGNILERFSAQQFPDLHSELNLSSLELGDSALYFCASSLGLAGGSYNEQFFGPGTRLTVL.

The chain links TRBV11-2 to TRBJ2-1, with D unresolved. The CDR3 contains 9 residues. Deletions cut 1 base from V and 12 bases from J, with 1 base between. Germline CDR1 reads SGHAT; CDR2 reads FQNNGV. The CDR3 is CASSLVQFF. CDR3 nucleotide sequence: TGTGCCAGCAGCTTAGTGCAGTTCTTC.

The rearrangement uses TRBV5-1 and TRBJ2-7; the match to TRBD2 covers 13 bases. Germline V CDR1 and CDR2: SGHRS, YFSETQ. This CDR3 spans 17 amino acids. With V trimmed by 4 bases and J by 3 bases, 10 bases remained unmatched. CDR3 amino acids: CASSPGLAGRANYEQYF. The CDR3 DNA reads TGCGCCAGCAGCCCGGGACTAGCGGGGAGGGCCAACTACGAGCAGTACTTC.

Here the CDR3 DNA reads TGTGCCAGCAGCTTACCCGTCGTGGTGAGCACAGATACGCAGTATTTT. Its translation is CASSLPVVVSTDTQYF. The chain recombines TRBV7-2 with TRBJ2-3; D is unclear. The CDR3 loop spans 16 amino acids. With 2 bases removed from V and 0 bases from J, the gap between germline ends came to 12 bases. Germline assignment: CDR1 SGHTA and CDR2 FQGNSA.

The gene calls are TRBV11-2 and TRBJ1-1; possible D gene TRBD1, 6 bases. This CDR3 has 16 amino acids. Trimming took off 5 bases at V and 3 bases at J, with 19 bases between the two ends. Germline values: CDR1 SGHAT, CDR2 FQNNGV. The chain's CDR3 is CASSPQGRAGDTEAFF. CDR3 DNA sequence: TGTGCCAGCAGCCCCCAGGGGAGGGCGGGGGACACTGAAGCTTTCTTT. The full variable domain, in which reference TRBV11-2 and TRBJ1-1 provide the parts outside the CDR3, is EAGVAQSPRYKIIEKRQSVAFWCNPISGHATLYWYQQILGQGPKLLIQFQNNGVVDDSQLPKDRFSAERLKGVDSTLKIQPAKLEDSAVYLCASSPQGRAGDTEAFFGQGTRLTVV.

The chain uses TRBV6-5 and TRBJ1-1; D perhaps matches TRBD1 (5 bases). Germline V lookup: CDR1 MNHEY, CDR2 SVGAGI. Trimming left V 8 bases short and J 3 bases short, with 13 bases between. CDR3 size: 13 residues. The CDR3 nucleotides read TGTGCCAGCGGCCTCCTCAGGGACACTGAAGCTTTCTTT. Translating gives CASGLLRDTEAFF.

The chain joins TRBV25-1 to TRBJ1-2, with 11 bases identical to TRBD1. Germline loops: CDR1 MGHDK, CDR2 SYGVNS. J gave up 6 bases and V 7 bases, and 10 bases lay outside the gene matches. The CDR3 runs to 15 residues. CDR3 in amino acids: CASTGQGASVDGYTF. CDR3 coding DNA: TGTGCCAGCACAGGACAGGGGGCGTCGGTGGATGGCTACACCTTC.